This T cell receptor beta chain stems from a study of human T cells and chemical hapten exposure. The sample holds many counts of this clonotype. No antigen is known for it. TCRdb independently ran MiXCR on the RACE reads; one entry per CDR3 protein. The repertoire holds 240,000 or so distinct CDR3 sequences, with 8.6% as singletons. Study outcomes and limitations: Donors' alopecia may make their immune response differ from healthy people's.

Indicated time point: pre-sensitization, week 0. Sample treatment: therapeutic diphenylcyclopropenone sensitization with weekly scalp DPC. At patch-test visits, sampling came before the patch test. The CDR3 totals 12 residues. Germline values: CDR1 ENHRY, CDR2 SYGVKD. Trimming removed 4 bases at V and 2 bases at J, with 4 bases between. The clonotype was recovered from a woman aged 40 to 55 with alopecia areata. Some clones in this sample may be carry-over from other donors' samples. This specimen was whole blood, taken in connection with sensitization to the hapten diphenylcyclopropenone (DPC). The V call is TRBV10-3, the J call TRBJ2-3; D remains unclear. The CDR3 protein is CAISGTTDTQYF. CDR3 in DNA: TGTGCCATCAGTGGGACCACAGATACGCAGTATTTT.